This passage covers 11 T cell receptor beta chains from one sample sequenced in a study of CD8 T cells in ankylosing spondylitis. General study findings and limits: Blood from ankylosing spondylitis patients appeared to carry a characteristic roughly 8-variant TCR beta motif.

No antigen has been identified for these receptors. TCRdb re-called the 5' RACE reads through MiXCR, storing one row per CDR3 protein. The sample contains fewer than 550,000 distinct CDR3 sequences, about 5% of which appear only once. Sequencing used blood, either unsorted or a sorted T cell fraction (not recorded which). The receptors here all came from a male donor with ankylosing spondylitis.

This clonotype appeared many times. The CDR3 DNA reads TGTGCCAGCAGCTTAGCGAGGCCAAGCGAAGCTTTCTTT. Translation gives CASSLARPSEAFF. J is TRBJ1-1 and V is TRBV7-6; D gene ambiguous. Trimming removed 0 bases from V and 8 bases from J, with 10 bases in between. Germline V gives CDR1 SGHVS, CDR2 FNYEAQ. The length of the CDR3 is 13 residues.

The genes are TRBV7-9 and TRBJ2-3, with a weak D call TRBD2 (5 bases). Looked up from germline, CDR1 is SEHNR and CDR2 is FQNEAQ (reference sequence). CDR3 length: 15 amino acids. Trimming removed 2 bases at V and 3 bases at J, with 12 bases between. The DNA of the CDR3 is TGTGCCAGCAGCTTAATGCAGTGGAGGACAGATACGCAGTATTTT. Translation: CASSLMQWRTDTQYF.

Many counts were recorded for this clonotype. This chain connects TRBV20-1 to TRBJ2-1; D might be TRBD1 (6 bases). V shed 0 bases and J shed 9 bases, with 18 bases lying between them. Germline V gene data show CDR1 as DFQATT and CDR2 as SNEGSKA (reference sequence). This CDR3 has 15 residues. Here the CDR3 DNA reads TGCAGTGCTAGAGATCAACAGACAGGACGAGTTGAGCAGTTCTTC. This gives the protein CSARDQQTGRVEQFF.

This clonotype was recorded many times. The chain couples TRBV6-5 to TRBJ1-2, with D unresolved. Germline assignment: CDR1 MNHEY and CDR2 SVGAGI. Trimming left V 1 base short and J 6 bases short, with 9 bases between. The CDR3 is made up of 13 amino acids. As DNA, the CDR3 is TGTGCCAGCAGTTACTACGGGGAAGATGGCTACACCTTC. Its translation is CASSYYGEDGYTF.

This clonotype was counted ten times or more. The CDR3 loop is CSASWTAGELFF. The CDR3 DNA reads TGCAGTGCTTCCTGGACCGCCGGGGAGCTGTTTTTT. The gene calls are TRBV20-1 and TRBJ2-2; D is unclear. Germline CDR1 and CDR2: DFQATT and SNEGSKA (reference sequence). The CDR3 totals 12 residues. Trimming pared 5 bases from V and 6 bases from J, leaving 10 bases between.

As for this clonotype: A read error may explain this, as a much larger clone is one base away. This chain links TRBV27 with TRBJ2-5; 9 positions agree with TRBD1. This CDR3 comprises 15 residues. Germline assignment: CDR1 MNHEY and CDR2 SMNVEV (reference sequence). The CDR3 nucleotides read TGTGCCAGTCAGGAACTACAGGGGGCCTGGGGGACCCGGTACTTC. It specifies CASQELQGAWGTRYF.

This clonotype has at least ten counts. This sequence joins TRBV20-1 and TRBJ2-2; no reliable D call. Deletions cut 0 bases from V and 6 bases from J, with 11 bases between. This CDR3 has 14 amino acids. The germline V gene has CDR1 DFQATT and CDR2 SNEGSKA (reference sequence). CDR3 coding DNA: TGCAGTGCTAGAGATGAAGGAACCGCCGGGGAGCTGTTTTTT. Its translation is CSARDEGTAGELFF.

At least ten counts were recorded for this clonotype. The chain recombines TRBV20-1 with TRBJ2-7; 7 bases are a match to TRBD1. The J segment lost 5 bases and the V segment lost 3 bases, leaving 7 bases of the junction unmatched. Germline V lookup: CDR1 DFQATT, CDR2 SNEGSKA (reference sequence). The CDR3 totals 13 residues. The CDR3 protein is CSASQDRKDEQYF. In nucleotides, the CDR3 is TGCAGTGCTAGCCAGGACAGGAAAGACGAGCAGTACTTC.

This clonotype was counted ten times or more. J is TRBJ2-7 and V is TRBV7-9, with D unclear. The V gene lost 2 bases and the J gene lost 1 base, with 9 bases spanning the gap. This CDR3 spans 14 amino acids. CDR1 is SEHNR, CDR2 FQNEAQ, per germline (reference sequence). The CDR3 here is CASSLPAASYEQYF. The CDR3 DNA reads TGTGCCAGCAGCTTACCCGCAGCTTCCTACGAGCAGTACTTC.

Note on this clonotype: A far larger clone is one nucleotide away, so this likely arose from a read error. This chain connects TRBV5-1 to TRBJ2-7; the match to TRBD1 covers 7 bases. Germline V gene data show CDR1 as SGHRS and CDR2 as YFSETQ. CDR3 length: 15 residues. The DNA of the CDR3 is TGCGCCAGCAGCTTGGGGACAGGTAGCTCCTACGAGCAGTGCTTC. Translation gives CASSLGTGSSYEQCF.

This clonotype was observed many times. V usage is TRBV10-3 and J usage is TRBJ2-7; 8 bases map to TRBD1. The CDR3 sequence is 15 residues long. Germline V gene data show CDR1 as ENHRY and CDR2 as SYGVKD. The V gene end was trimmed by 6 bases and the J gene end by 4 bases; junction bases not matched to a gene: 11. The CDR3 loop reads CAIRNSQGANYEQYF. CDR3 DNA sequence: TGTGCCATCAGGAACTCTCAGGGGGCGAATTACGAGCAGTACTTC.